This entry concerns a single T cell receptor (beta chain). This clonotype was detected many times. The specificity of this receptor is unknown. No much larger clonotype is one base removed from it; base qualities were not supplied. Cut back by 11 bases and 8 bases, the V and J ends lie 13 bases apart. Measured from the cysteine to the phenylalanine, the CDR3 is 11 residues long. Only the CDR3 part of the read is kept: 33 bases, read in frame from the first base. CDR1 and CDR2, looked up from the germline V gene, are SGHVS and FQNEAQ. A patient counted as having stable Graves' hyperthyroidism if no progression to ophthalmopathy occurred over 18 months of follow-up. Hyperthyroidism patients were newly diagnosed, had a disease duration of under 2 months, and were aged 18 to 65 years. Patients with uncontrolled infections, other autoimmune diseases, pregnancy or lactation were excluded. Diagnoses were established on the basis of clinical symptoms, serum thyroxine and TRAb, thyroid ultrasound, and orbital computed tomography. PBMCs were separated from under 11 ml of fresh peripheral blood using Ficoll-Paque density gradient centrifugation. Total RNA was extracted using Trizol reagent, and RNA quality was assessed on an Agilent 2100 Bioanalyzer.

TCR beta CDR3 regions were amplified from RNA transcripts. For the first round of RT-PCR on the TCR CDR3, the HTBI primer set was used together with the Qiagen OneStep RT-PCR kit. The libraries were constructed in a second round of multiplex PCR and then size-selected and purified. The libraries were sequenced on an Illumina HiSeq2000 using paired-end 100 bp reads. For the original study's pipeline: SOAPnuke was used to process the raw data, with reads discarded if the reads contained adapters or uncalled bases, had a mean Phred below 15, or lacked an exact constant-primer or identifier match. High-quality paired reads were merged with COPE v1.2.5, and unique nucleotide sequences were defined as clonotypes. MiTCR v1.1 was used to align the clonotypes against IMGT TRBV, TRBD and TRBJ reference segments. The analysis included only V-J combinations with a frequency above 0.0001, which together covered more than 98% of the repertoires. A TCS score was defined as the ratio of F50 (clonal expansion) to E x V (chaos), with BLOSUM62-based TCRdist applied between CDR3 peptides within each V-J. Welch's t-statistics and random forest reduced fewer than 600 V-J features to about 12, which were used in a naive Bayes classifier (R e1071). The public sequencing data were trimmed at Q25 with fastp and processed into clonotypes with MiXCR by TCRdb, which kept only in-frame beta chains. Duplicate CDR3 protein sequences are folded into a single record with the most common DNA and genes. TCRdb's processing, not the study's, gives the V and J calls here. The sample includes a few hundred thousand distinct CDR3 sequences, with 14% to 15% observed a single time. Together, the top ten hold approximately 32% of the sample.

This record comes from a study of T cells in Graves' hyperthyroidism and ophthalmopathy (dated by TCRdb to about 2019). Turning to the overall study: Peripheral blood was sampled at the time of initial diagnosis, prior to any treatment. Whether ophthalmopathy could be predicted prospectively was tested in an independent validation cohort made up of 18 to 20 hyperthyroidism patients plus 17 patients who later progressed to ophthalmopathy. The study also compared thyroid tissue and blood T-cell repertoires from about six Graves' hyperthyroidism patients. A discovery cohort of roughly 96 patients, roughly 45 with Graves' ophthalmopathy and approximately 57 with stable Graves' hyperthyroidism, was used to find distinguishing TCR V-J signatures. The roughly 90 discovery patients were divided at random into training and test sets in a 7:3 ratio. According to the paper, TCR Vbeta CDR3 sequencing was carried out on about 140 peripheral blood samples, which came from approximately 43 ophthalmopathy, approximately 72 hyperthyroidism and approximately 17 progressor patients. After blood sampling, hyperthyroidism patients were treated with methimazole at a starting dose of 30 mg daily, and ophthalmopathy patients were treated with high-dose intravenous methylprednisolone.

Beyond this particular receptor, the publication reports: A model built on a 13 V-J signature distinguished ophthalmopathy from stable hyperthyroidism, reaching around 88% sensitivity and under 84% specificity in cross-validation and 80%/75% in testing. Most expanded thyroid clonotypes (frequency above 0.001) were also found in blood, which suggests that blood repertoires may mirror thyroid immune responses. During validation, the model predicted progression to ophthalmopathy a median of roughly 7.1 months ahead of onset, with just under 71% sensitivity and under 85% specificity. Sample size was not statistically predetermined, and blinding of investigators to group allocation was not performed.

The TCR was taken from a woman in her twenties or thirties with Graves' hyperthyroidism. The rearranged segments are TRBV7-8 and TRBJ2-1, with a tentative D gene TRBD2 over 5 matching bases. Input material: blood. CDR3 loop: CAATSGYEQFF. The bases are TGTGCCGCAACCTCGGGGTATGAGCAGTTCTTC.